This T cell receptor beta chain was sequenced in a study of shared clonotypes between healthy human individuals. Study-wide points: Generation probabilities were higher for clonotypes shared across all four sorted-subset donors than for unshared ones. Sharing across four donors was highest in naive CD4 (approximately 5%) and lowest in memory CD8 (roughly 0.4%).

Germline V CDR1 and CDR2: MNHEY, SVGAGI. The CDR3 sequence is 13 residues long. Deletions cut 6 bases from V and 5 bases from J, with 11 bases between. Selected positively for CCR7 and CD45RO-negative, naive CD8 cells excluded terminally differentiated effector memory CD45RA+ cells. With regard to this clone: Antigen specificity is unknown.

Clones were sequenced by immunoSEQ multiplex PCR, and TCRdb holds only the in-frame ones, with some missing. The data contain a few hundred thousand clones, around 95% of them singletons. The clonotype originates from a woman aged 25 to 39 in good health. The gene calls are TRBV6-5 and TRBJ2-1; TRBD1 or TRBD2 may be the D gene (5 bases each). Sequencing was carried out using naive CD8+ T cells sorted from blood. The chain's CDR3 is CASSPGADNEQFF. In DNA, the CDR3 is TGTGCCAGCAGCCCCGGGGCCGACAATGAGCAGTTCTTC.